This TCR beta chain was obtained from a study of cytomegalovirus exposure and HLA in healthy donors. The CDR3 totals 13 residues. The junction had 6 bases not matched to a gene; V was cut back by 6 bases and J by 5 bases. Germline assignment: CDR1 SGHVS and CDR2 FNYEAQ. 13 Jbeta primers and 60 Vbeta primers were used for the PCR. TCRdb's copy holds only in-frame clones and misses some; the assay was immunoSEQ multiplex PCR. The table lists approximately 180,000 clones, approximately 85% of them singletons. The specimen was PBMCs. This chain connects TRBV7-6 to TRBJ2-5, with 7 positions matching TRBD2. The TCR originated in a man aged 18 to 30 in good health and CMV-seronegative. DNA of the CDR3: TGTGCCAGCAGATTACCGGGGGGTGAGACCCAGTACTTC. This encodes CASRLPGGETQYF.